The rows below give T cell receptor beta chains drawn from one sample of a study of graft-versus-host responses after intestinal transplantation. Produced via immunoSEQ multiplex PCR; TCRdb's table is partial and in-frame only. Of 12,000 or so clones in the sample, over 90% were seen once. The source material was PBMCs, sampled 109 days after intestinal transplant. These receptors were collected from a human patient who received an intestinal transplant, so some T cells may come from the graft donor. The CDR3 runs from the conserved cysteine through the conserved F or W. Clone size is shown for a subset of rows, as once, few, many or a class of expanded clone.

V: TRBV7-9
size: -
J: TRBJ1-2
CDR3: CAIPPPGYPAYGYTF

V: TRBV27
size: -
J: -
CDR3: CASSSGGTPSGYEQYF

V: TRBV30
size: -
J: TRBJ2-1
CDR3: CAWMSGTGYNEQFF

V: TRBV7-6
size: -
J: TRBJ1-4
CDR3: CASSVGRATANEKLFF

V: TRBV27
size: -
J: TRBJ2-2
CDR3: CASSLGPTGELFF

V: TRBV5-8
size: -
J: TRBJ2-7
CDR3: CASSPWGESNEQYF

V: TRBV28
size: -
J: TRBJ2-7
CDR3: CASSPGWGQYF

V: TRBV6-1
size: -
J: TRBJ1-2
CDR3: CASTSQGSYGYTF

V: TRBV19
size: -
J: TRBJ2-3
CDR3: CASKKSRLSTDTQYF

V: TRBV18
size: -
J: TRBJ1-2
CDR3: CASSQPGTGGGYTF

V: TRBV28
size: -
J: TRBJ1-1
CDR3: CASSFMGGGTEAFF

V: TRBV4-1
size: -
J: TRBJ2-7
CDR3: CASSLRFGTAYEQYF

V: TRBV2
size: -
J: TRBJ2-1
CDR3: CASGEGGKEYNEQFF

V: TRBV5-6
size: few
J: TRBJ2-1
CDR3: CASSTREKRPNEQFF

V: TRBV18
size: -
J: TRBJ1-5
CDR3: CASSPGTGILQPQHF

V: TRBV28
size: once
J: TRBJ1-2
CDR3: CASSTGCYGYTF

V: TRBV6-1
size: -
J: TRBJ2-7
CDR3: CASSYSPASYEQYF

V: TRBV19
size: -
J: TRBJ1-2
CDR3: CASSAKGTVYGYTF

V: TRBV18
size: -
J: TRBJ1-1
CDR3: CASSLGGNTEAFF

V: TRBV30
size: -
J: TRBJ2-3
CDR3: CAWNRAGGDTQYF

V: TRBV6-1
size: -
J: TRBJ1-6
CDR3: CASSEWVLTIYNSPLHF

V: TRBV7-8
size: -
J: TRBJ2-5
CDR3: CASSEGTEPWTQYF

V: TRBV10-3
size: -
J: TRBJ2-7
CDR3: CAISESAGGLAVYEQYF

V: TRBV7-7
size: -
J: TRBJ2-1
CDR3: CASSVGPGLENEQFF

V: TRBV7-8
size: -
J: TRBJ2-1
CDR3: CASSLAQKAGTHNEQFF

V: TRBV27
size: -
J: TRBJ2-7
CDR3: CASSLGRAYEQYF

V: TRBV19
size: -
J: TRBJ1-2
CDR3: CASSIDLRGGYTF

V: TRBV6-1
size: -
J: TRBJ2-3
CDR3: CASSGSGTETSTDTQYF

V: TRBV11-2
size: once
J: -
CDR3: CASSLVSAVTYEQYF

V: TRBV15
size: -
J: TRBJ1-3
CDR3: CATSGGSGNTIYF

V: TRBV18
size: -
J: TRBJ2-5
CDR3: CASSPLTNVQETQYF

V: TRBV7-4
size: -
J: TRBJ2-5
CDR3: CASSLGVVAGGLQETQYF

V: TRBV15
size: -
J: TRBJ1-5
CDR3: CATSREVRGGSNQPQHF

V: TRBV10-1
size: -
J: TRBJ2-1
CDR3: CASSDLRVGGSYNEQFF

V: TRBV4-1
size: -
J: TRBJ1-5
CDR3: CASSQGERILNQPQHF

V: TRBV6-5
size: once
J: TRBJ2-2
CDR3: CGTRNTGELFF

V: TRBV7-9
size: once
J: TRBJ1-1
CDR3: CASSFRDRANTEAFF

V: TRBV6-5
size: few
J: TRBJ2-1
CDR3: CASSPRGQGWFF

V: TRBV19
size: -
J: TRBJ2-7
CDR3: CASGQGNSYEQYF

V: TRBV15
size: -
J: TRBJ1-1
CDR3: CATGGTSPGTEAFF

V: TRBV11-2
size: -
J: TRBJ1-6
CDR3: CASSLGGSPLHF

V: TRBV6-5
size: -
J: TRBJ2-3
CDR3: CASSRTSQSTDTQYF

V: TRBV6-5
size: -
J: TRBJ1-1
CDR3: CASSYDPGENTEAFF

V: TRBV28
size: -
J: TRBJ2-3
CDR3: CASSLTSSWAGVPPSTDTQYF

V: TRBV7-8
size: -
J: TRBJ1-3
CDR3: CASSLEGTGWQGNTIYF

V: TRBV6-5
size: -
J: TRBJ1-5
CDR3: CASSRTGGQPQHF

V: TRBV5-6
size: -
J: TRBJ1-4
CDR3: CASSLGLDNEKLFF

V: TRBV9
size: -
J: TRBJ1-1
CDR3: CASSARLIPDEAFF

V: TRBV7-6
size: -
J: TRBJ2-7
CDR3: CASSLASSTGYSYEQYF

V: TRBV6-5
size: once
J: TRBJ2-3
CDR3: CASSYERTSRGTQYF

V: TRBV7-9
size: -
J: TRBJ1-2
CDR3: CASSLEGRVNYGYTF

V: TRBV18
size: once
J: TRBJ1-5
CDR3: CASSPNTSQRPYSNQPQHF